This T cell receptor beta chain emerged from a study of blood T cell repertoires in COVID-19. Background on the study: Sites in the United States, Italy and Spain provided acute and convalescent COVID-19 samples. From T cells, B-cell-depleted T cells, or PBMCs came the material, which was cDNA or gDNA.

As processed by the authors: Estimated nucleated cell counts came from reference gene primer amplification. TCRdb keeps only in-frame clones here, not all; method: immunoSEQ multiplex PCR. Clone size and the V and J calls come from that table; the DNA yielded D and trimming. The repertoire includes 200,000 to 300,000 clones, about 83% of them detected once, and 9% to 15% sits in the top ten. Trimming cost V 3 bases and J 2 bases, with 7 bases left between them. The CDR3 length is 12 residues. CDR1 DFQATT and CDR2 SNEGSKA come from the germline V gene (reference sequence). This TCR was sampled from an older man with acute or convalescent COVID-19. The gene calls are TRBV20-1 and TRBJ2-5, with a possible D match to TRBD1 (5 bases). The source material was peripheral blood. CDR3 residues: CSASDSQETQYF. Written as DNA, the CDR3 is TGCAGTGCTAGTGACAGTCAAGAGACCCAGTACTTC.